One and the same sample provided the 27 T cell receptor beta chains below, sequenced in a study of blood T cell repertoires in COVID-19 (dated by TCRdb to 2019 to 2021). Libraries were made using the immunoSEQ multiplex PCR assay. TCRdb stores this immuneACCESS table with in-frame sequences only. Part of the clones is absent; in the studies checked, under half of the shortfall reflects unresolved V genes, and no reason is known for the rest. The sample profile shows 25,000 to 35,000 clones; roughly 87% of them were found once. In total, the top ten clones hold 5% to 6% of the sample. The specimen sequenced was peripheral blood. The receptors come from a man between 60 and 75 years old with active COVID-19.

This chain uses TRBV6-6 with TRBJ2-3, with D perhaps matching TRBD2 (6 bases). This CDR3 is built from 14 residues. With 3 bases removed from V and 1 base from J, the gap between germline ends came to 8 bases. Germline V gene data show CDR1 as MNHNY and CDR2 as SVGAGI (reference sequence). DNA for the CDR3: TGTGCCAGCAGTTATAGCGGACGCACAGATACGCAGTATTTT. Translation: CASSYSGRTDTQYF.

V is TRBV7-6 and J is TRBJ2-7, with 8 nucleotides matching TRBD1. Germline lookup yields CDR1 SGHVS and CDR2 FNYEAQ. Unmatched junction bases numbered 8, after V lost 3 bases and J lost 1 base. This CDR3 comprises 16 residues. CDR3 nucleotide sequence: TGTGCCAGCAGCTTGACAGGGGCCTTTTCTTCCTACGAGCAGTACTTC. It is translated as CASSLTGAFSSYEQYF.

This clone counts as medium-sized (0.01 to 0.1%). The chain employs TRBV7-9 and TRBJ2-7; 8 positions match TRBD1. The J segment lost 4 bases and the V segment lost 5 bases, leaving 7 bases of the junction unmatched. Germline lookup yields CDR1 SEHNR and CDR2 FQNEAQ (reference sequence). The CDR3 has 14 residues. CDR3 nucleotides: TGTGCCAGCAGCGACAGGGGTGGAATATACGAGCAGTACTTC. It specifies CASSDRGGIYEQYF. Together with reference TRBV7-9 and TRBJ2-7, the CDR3 gives the full variable domain: DTGVSQNPRHKITKRGQNVTFRCDPISEHNRLYWYRQTLGQGPEFLTYFQNEAQLEKSRLLSDRFSAERPKGSFSTLEIQRTEQGDSAMYLCASSDRGGIYEQYFGPGTRLTVT.

The rearrangement joins TRBV27 to TRBJ2-1, with 9 bases identical to TRBD1. The CDR3 length is 15 residues. The V gene's germline CDR1 is MNHEY and CDR2 SMNVEV (reference sequence). V shed 5 bases, J shed 5 bases, and the junction held 7 bases outside the gene matches. CDR3 DNA sequence: TGTGCCAGCAGTCCGCGACAGGGGGGACACAATGAGCAGTTCTTC. This sequence encodes CASSPRQGGHNEQFF.

This rearrangement joins TRBV5-1 to TRBJ1-1, with 7 bases that match TRBD1. There are 14 residues in the CDR3. Per germline, CDR1 SGHRS and CDR2 YFSETQ. V lost 4 bases, J lost 0 bases, and 3 bases stayed unmatched. In DNA, the CDR3 is TGCGCCAGCAGCGGACAGGCCATGAACACTGAAGCTTTCTTT. It is translated as CASSGQAMNTEAFF.

V gene TRBV10-3 combines with J gene TRBJ2-3, with D unclear. There are 11 residues in the CDR3. The V and J ends lost 4 bases and 6 bases respectively, with 5 bases between them. Germline assignment: CDR1 ENHRY and CDR2 SYGVKD. Here the CDR3 DNA reads TGTGCCATCAGTGCCGGGGATACGCAGTATTTT. This codes for CAISAGDTQYF.

This clone appeared once. V gene TRBV11-1 combines with J gene TRBJ2-1, with TRBD2 identical over 9 bases. This CDR3 is 15 amino acids long. The germline CDR1 and CDR2 sequences are SGHAT and FQDESV (reference sequence). The J segment lost 5 bases and the V segment lost 4 bases, leaving 6 bases of the junction unmatched. The CDR3 region has the DNA TGTGCCAGCAGCTCGCCGGGACTAGCCAACAATGAGCAGTTCTTC. Amino acid sequence: CASSSPGLANNEQFF.

This sequence joins TRBV7-6 and TRBJ2-2, with TRBD1 identical over 8 bases. This CDR3 is built from 15 residues. The ends lost 1 base at V and 9 bases at J; junction bases unmatched: 7. Germline assignment: CDR1 SGHVS and CDR2 FNYEAQ. The CDR3 nucleotides are TGTGCCAGCAGCTTAGATGGACAGGGAGGTCGGGAGCTGTTTTTT. Translating gives CASSLDGQGGRELFF.

CDR3 sequence reads: CASKAGSGKTGELFF. CDR3 in DNA: TGTGCCAGCAAAGCGGGTAGCGGAAAAACCGGGGAGCTGTTTTTT. V is TRBV2 and J is TRBJ2-2; weak D call: TRBD2 (6 bases). Trimming stripped 7 bases from V and 5 bases from J, with 17 bases between. Per germline, CDR1 SNHLY and CDR2 FYNNEI. The CDR3 consists of 15 residues.

CDR3 nucleotide sequence: TGTGCCAGCGCTCCCGAGGGACTAGCGACCGGGGAGCTGTTTTTT. It translates to CASAPEGLATGELFF. The chain is built from TRBV6-4 and TRBJ2-2; 10 bases agree with TRBD2. The ends lost 8 bases at V and 5 bases at J; junction bases unmatched: 8. This CDR3 has 15 amino acids. The germline CDR1 and CDR2 sequences are MRHNA and SNTAGT.

The chain combines TRBV18 with TRBJ1-6; TRBD1 matches 7 bases. V shed 3 bases, J shed 8 bases, and the junction held 7 bases outside the gene matches. The length of the CDR3 is 15 residues. CDR1 KGHSH and CDR2 LQKENI come from the germline V gene. The CDR3 region has the DNA TGTGCCAGCTCACCCAGACAGGGTTTTTATTCACCCCTCCACTTT. Translation: CASSPRQGFYSPLHF.

This chain joins TRBV3-1 (or the pseudogene TRBV3-2) and TRBJ1-2; D gene ambiguous. V lost 0 bases and J lost 7, with 3 bases in between. CDR1 and CDR2 from the germline V gene are LGHDT and YNNKEL (reference sequence). The CDR3 contains 11 residues. The CDR3 is CASSQDGGYTF. The CDR3 DNA reads as TGTGCCAGCAGCCAAGACGGTGGCTACACCTTC.

The sample holds a few counts of this clone. The J gene is TRBJ1-2, the V gene TRBV10-1; 11 bases fit TRBD1. V trimming: 0 bases; J trimming: 5 bases; junction bases outside the gene matches: 17. The CDR3 covers 20 residues. Germline V gene lookup returns CDR1 WNHNN and CDR2 SYGVQD (reference sequence). This CDR3 reads CASSESRDRGISSPLYGYTF. The CDR3 region has the DNA TGCGCCAGCAGTGAGTCTCGGGACAGGGGGATTTCTTCTCCCCTTTATGGCTACACCTTC.

There are a few counts of this clone. This chain uses TRBV20-1 with TRBJ1-5; D remains ambiguous. The germline V and J ends were trimmed by 3 bases and 4 bases, with 13 bases remaining between them. Per germline, CDR1 DFQATT and CDR2 SNEGSKA (reference sequence). The CDR3 has 14 residues. CDR3 in DNA: TGCAGTGCTAGTGAGGTATGGGCAAATCAGCCCCAGCATTTT. It specifies CSASEVWANQPQHF.

The V and J genes are TRBV10-3 and TRBJ2-7, with D uncertain. The V end lost 2 bases, the J end lost 4 bases, and 9 bases lay between the germline ends. Germline V gene data show CDR1 as ENHRY and CDR2 as SYGVKD. The CDR3 runs to 13 residues. The chain's CDR3 is CAISEPDSYEQYF. CDR3 coding DNA: TGTGCCATCAGTGAGCCAGACTCGTACGAGCAGTACTTC.

This clone was counted only a few times. The chain links TRBV9 to TRBJ1-5; 8 positions agree with TRBD1. The CDR3 runs 15 residues. The V gene's germline CDR1 is SGDLS and CDR2 YYNGEE. The V and J ends lost 5 bases and 5 bases, in that order; junction bases with no gene match: 9. The CDR3 nucleotides read TGTGCCAGCAGTGCCGGACAGGGAACGTATCAGCCCCAGCATTTT. It yields the protein CASSAGQGTYQPQHF.

The chain links TRBV27 to TRBJ2-7; D might be TRBD1 (5 bases). V was clipped by 3 bases and J by 2 bases, with 11 bases between them. The germline CDR1 and CDR2 sequences are MNHEY and SMNVEV (reference sequence). CDR3 length: 14 amino acids. DNA for the CDR3: TGTGCCAGCAGTTTGGCCCAAGGGGCCTACGAGCAGTACTTC. Translating gives CASSLAQGAYEQYF.

The CDR3 sequence: CASSLTGGPDTQYF. The DNA of the CDR3 is TGTGCCAGCAGCCTGACAGGGGGCCCAGATACGCAGTATTTT. This chain connects TRBV7-2 to TRBJ2-3; 10 positions match TRBD1. The CDR3 runs to 14 residues. Germline V gene sequence: CDR1 SGHTA, CDR2 FQGNSA. J gave up 4 bases and V 5 bases, and 3 bases lay outside the gene matches.

The chain joins TRBV9 to TRBJ2-7, with 9 bases fitting TRBD2. J gave up 4 bases and V 4 bases, and 9 bases lay outside the gene matches. This CDR3 has 15 amino acids. Germline CDR1 is SGDLS and CDR2 is YYNGEE. This chain's CDR3 is CASSRGRGGAYEQYF. The CDR3 nucleotides read TGTGCCAGCAGCCGTGGGCGGGGGGGCGCGTACGAGCAGTACTTC.

The CDR3 spells CASSLFQGQTQYF. For the CDR3, the DNA is TGTGCCAGCAGTTTATTCCAGGGGCAGACGCAGTATTTT. The chain is built from TRBV27 and TRBJ2-3; weak D call: TRBD1 (6 bases). Trimming removed 1 base from V and 9 bases from J, with 11 bases in between. The CDR3 spans 13 residues. In germline, CDR1 is MNHEY, CDR2 SMNVEV (reference sequence).

As for this clone: It is unclear where the CDR3 begins or ends on the DNA, so no DNA is shown, and the CDR3 is as TCRdb lists it. This rearrangement joins TRBV5-5 to TRBJ2-3; no check of the table's D call, TRBD1, against the DNA was made. CDR1 and CDR2 from the germline V gene are SGHKS and YYEKEE (reference sequence). The CDR3 contains 12 residues when both ends are counted. CDR3 region: CASSVGQGTGYF.

V gene TRBV18 combines with J gene TRBJ1-2, with a possible D match to TRBD1 (5 bases). This CDR3 region has 13 residues. V was cut by 4 bases and J by 1 base, with 7 bases left in between. In germline, CDR1 is KGHSH, CDR2 LQKENI. This CDR3 is CASSLDINYGYTF. In DNA form, the CDR3 reads TGTGCCAGCTCACTGGACATTAACTATGGCTACACCTTC.

The rearrangement links TRBV6-5 to TRBJ1-1; D unresolved. Trimming shortened V by 2 bases and J by 1 base, and 8 bases separated the two germline ends. From germline, CDR1 is MNHEY and CDR2 SVGAGI. The CDR3 covers 14 residues. The CDR3 spells CASSYGPANTEAFF. DNA of the CDR3: TGTGCCAGCAGTTACGGGCCGGCGAACACTGAAGCTTTCTTT.

V usage is TRBV7-9 and J usage is TRBJ1-4; 8 nucleotides match TRBD1. Germline V gene data show CDR1 as SEHNR and CDR2 as FQNEAQ (reference sequence). This CDR3 spans 14 amino acids. The ends lost 4 bases at V and 7 bases at J; junction bases unmatched: 5. The CDR3 DNA reads as TGTGCCAGCAGCTCTCAGGGGGCCGGTGAAAAACTGTTTTTT. Its translation: CASSSQGAGEKLFF.

The chain uses TRBV28 and TRBJ2-2, with TRBD2 as a possible D gene (5 bases). V lost 6 bases and J 5 bases, leaving 10 bases between the germline ends. This CDR3 is built from 13 residues. Germline loops: CDR1 MDHEN, CDR2 SYDVKM. CDR3 protein: CASRETGTGELFF. CDR3 nucleotides: TGTGCCAGCAGAGAGACGGGGACCGGGGAGCTGTTTTTT. Using reference TRBV28 and TRBJ2-2 for the parts outside the CDR3, the full variable domain is DVKVTQSSRYLVKRTGEKVFLECVQDMDHENMFWYRQDPGLGLRLIYFSYDVKMKEKGDIPEGYSVSREKKERFSLILESASTNQTSMYLCASRETGTGELFFGEGSRLTVL.

The V gene is TRBV6-5, the J gene TRBJ1-1; a possible D gene is TRBD1 (6 bases). V was clipped by 2 bases and J by 4 bases, with 14 bases between them. Germline V gives CDR1 MNHEY, CDR2 SVGAGI. There are 15 residues in the CDR3. Here the CDR3 reads CASSYAGDEGTEAFF. The CDR3 DNA follows: TGTGCCAGCAGTTACGCAGGGGACGAGGGCACTGAAGCTTTCTTT.

V usage is TRBV9 and J usage is TRBJ2-7; TRBD1 aligns across 8 bases. The CDR3 covers 14 residues. CDR1 SGDLS and CDR2 YYNGEE come from the germline V gene. V gave up 0 bases and J gave up 5 bases; unmatched junction bases: 4. The CDR3 loop reads CASSVDGTGDEQYF. The CDR3 bases are TGTGCCAGCAGCGTAGATGGGACAGGAGACGAGCAGTACTTC.